This T cell receptor beta chain was sequenced for a study of technical replicates of blood from a handful of donors. The protocol was immunoSEQ multiplex PCR, while the TCRdb copy is restricted to in-frame clones and leaves out a portion. Here the sample spans fewer than 80,000 clones, 65% to 90% being singletons. Per the germline V gene, CDR1 is SGHTA and CDR2 is FQGNSA. With 5 bases removed from V and 1 base from J, the gap between germline ends came to 12 bases. The CDR3 covers 16 residues. The J gene is TRBJ2-6, the V gene TRBV7-2; D may be TRBD2 (6 bases). The sequence derives from a human donor in good health. Some clones in this sample may be carry-over from other donors' samples. The sequencing input was PBMCs. CDR3 nucleotide sequence: TGTGCCAGCAGCCCCAAGCGGGTTTCTGGGGCCAACGTCCTGACTTTC. Translating gives CASSPKRVSGANVLTF.